One sample yielded the 7 T cell receptor beta chains listed below, sequenced in a study of T-cell memory formation after mild COVID-19 (dated by TCRdb to the early 2020s). Library prep was done by 5' RACE. The reads were generated on an Illumina NovaSeq 6000. Starting from the raw public reads, TCRdb applied fastp trimming at Q25, assembled clones with MiXCR and retained in-frame beta chains. For every CDR3 protein sequence, its rows merge into one entry that carries the most common genes and DNA. This sample has roughly 300,000 distinct CDR3 sequences in its table, and over 7% of those were observed once. In total, the top ten clones hold around a fifth of the sample. Input material: PBMCs or a T cell subset sorted from them (not recorded which). Receptors were obtained from a man between 18 and 35 years old who had mild COVID-19 (a few samples of this study predate the infection). The sample titles of this study are shuffled in the database, so cell type and time point are left out; the donor was told from shared clones.

This clonotype was counted between two and nine times. The chain uses TRBV7-9 and TRBJ2-3, with 9 bases matching TRBD1. Germline CDR1 is SEHNR and CDR2 is FQNEAQ (reference sequence). The junction had 5 bases not matched to a gene; V was cut back by 3 bases and J by 4 bases. The CDR3 totals 15 residues. The CDR3 sequence: CASSFRQGGPDTQYF. The CDR3 coding sequence is TGTGCCAGCAGCTTTCGACAGGGGGGTCCAGATACGCAGTATTTT.

This clonotype was detected only a few times. The J gene is TRBJ2-2, the V gene TRBV6-5, with 15 positions matching TRBD2. CDR1 MNHEY and CDR2 SVGAGI come from the germline V gene. CDR3 length: 18 residues. V lost 10 bases, J lost 4 bases, and 13 bases stayed unmatched. Here the CDR3 DNA reads TGTGCCACTCAGAGGACTAGCGGGGGGGTCGCACGCACCGGGGAGCTGTTTTTT. Its protein product is CATQRTSGGVARTGELFF.

The table lists this clonotype with many counts. The CDR3 region is CASSEPRQGGDEKLFF. The CDR3 region has the DNA TGTGCCAGCAGTGAACCGCGACAGGGAGGAGACGAAAAACTGTTTTTT. The gene calls are TRBV25-1 and TRBJ1-4; TRBD1 matches at 7 bases. CDR3 length equals 16 residues. V shed 2 bases and J 8 bases; nucleotides not matched to a gene: 11. The germline V gene encodes CDR1 MGHDK and CDR2 SYGVNS.

The rearrangement links TRBV6-6 to TRBJ2-3; D perhaps matches TRBD1 (6 bases). Germline V gene sequence: CDR1 MNHNY, CDR2 SVGAGI (reference sequence). V was cut by 6 bases and J by 2 bases, with 15 bases left in between. This CDR3 has 15 amino acids. The CDR3: CASSQNRDTTDTQYF. Here the CDR3 DNA reads TGTGCCAGCAGCCAGAACCGGGACACCACAGATACGCAGTATTTT.

This chain joins TRBV19 and TRBJ2-3, with D maybe TRBD2 (6 bases). Germline V gene lookup returns CDR1 LNHDA and CDR2 SQIVND (reference sequence). This CDR3 comprises 12 residues. The ends were cut back, 6 bases at V and 11 bases at J, with 15 bases in the middle. The CDR3 nucleotides are TGTGCCAGTAGCCCCGCGGGACTGGGGCAGTATTTT. Protein product: CASSPAGLGQYF.

The rearrangement joins TRBV20-1 to TRBJ2-2, with no clear D. Germline CDR1 DFQATT, CDR2 SNEGSKA (reference sequence). V shed 2 bases and J shed 6 bases, with 7 bases lying between them. CDR3 length: 12 residues. CDR3 sequence reads: CSARSLAGELFF. The CDR3 DNA follows: TGCAGTGCTAGATCACTTGCCGGGGAGCTGTTTTTT.

This clonotype was counted only a few times. This chain uses TRBV5-1 with TRBJ2-3, with D perhaps TRBD1 or TRBD2 (5 bases each). The germline V gene has CDR1 SGHRS and CDR2 YFSETQ. The V end lost 4 bases, the J end lost 0 bases, and 15 bases lay between the germline ends. This CDR3 is 16 amino acids long. The CDR3 protein is CASSPAVGVSTDTQYF. DNA of the CDR3: TGCGCCAGCAGCCCGGCCGTGGGGGTAAGCACAGATACGCAGTATTTT.